The clone carrying this T cell receptor (delta chain) was observed a handful of times. TCRdb re-called clones from the PCR reads using CATT. Among about 690 delta-chain clones listed, under 13% were seen once. The data derive from a study of human gamma delta and Vdelta1 T cells. V trimming: 3 bases; J trimming: 2 bases; junction bases outside the gene matches: 9. In germline, CDR1 is TSWWSYY, CDR2 QGS. CDR3 length equals 18 residues. The sample taken for sequencing was differentiated CD27- Vdelta1 gamma-delta T cells from blood. The receptor comes from a human donor in good health. The chain combines TRDV1 with TRDJ1, with TRDD3 matching over 13 bases. The CDR3 DNA follows: TGTGCTCTTGGGGAGCCTTTATACTGGGGGATACGTACCGATAAACTCATCTTT. Translating gives CALGEPLYWGIRTDKLIF.